This T cell receptor beta chain was captured in a study of T cell repertoires in cytomegalovirus infection. Study context: Alongside well-studied HLA-B-restricted CMV epitopes, recently identified HLA-C-restricted CMV epitopes were also used. Public TCR beta signatures marked donors with CMV infection and the matching HLA. Regarding the study as a whole: Summed public TCR beta family frequency identified CMV carriers bearing the relevant HLA. In two of eight donors, the top clonotype was HLA-C-restricted CMV-specific.

Concerning this clonotype itself: Antigen specificity is unknown.

CDR1 is SGHTA and CDR2 is FQGNSA in the germline V gene. J was trimmed by 4 bases and V by 0 bases; bases with no gene match: 2. This CDR3 has 14 residues. One entry per CDR3 protein, called by TCRdb with MiXCR from the reads. The sample consists of around 430,000 distinct CDR3 sequences, roughly 42% of them appearing once. This specimen consisted of cultured PBMCs, obtained from culture after CMV antigen stimulation. The TCR comes from a human donor in good health (CMV status not recorded). Some clones in this sample may be carry-over from other donors' samples. The genes are TRBV7-2 and TRBJ2-7; TRBD2 matches at 8 bases. The CDR3 protein is CASSLAGTSYEQYF. In nucleotides, the CDR3 is TGTGCCAGCAGCTTAGCCGGGACTAGTTACGAGCAGTACTTC.